This TCR beta chain was identified in a study of Graves' ophthalmopathy and Graves' hyperthyroidism. This clonotype was recorded many times. TCR beta CDR3 amplification used RNA transcripts. Investigators did first-round RT-PCR with HTBI primers, then second-round multiplex PCR. Each CDR3 protein gets one entry after TCRdb re-called the multiplex PCR reads with MiXCR. The top ten hold roughly 11% of the sample, which has approximately 1.2 million distinct CDR3 sequences, around a third seen once. There are 14 residues in the CDR3. J gave up 6 bases and V 9 bases, and 9 bases lay outside the gene matches. In germline, CDR1 is ENHRY, CDR2 SYGVKD.

Sequencing used peripheral blood or thyroid tissue (not recorded which). The clonotype comes from an adult man with Graves' hyperthyroidism. The J gene is TRBJ1-1, the V gene TRBV10-3, with 11 nucleotides matching TRBD1. This CDR3 reads CAMGTGTGGSEAFF. CDR3 coding DNA: TGTGCCATGGGCACCGGGACAGGGGGATCTGAAGCTTTCTTT.